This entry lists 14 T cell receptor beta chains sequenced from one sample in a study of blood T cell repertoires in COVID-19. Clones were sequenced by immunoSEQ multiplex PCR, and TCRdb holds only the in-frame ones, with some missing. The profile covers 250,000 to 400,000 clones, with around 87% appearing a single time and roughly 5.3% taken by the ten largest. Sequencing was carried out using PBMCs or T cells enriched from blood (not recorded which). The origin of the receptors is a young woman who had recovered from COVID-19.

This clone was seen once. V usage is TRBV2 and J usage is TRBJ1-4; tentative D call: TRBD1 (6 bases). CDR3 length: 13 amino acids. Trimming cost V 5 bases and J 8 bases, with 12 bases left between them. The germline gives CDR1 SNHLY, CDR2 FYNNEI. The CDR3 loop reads CASSSTGTEKLFF. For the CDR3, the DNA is TGTGCCAGCAGTAGCACCGGGACAGAAAAACTGTTTTTT.

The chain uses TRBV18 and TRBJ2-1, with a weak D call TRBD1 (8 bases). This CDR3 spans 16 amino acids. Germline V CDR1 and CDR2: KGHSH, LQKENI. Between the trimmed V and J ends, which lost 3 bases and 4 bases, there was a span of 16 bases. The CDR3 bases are TGTGCCAGCTCACCGTTACAGGGGGGGATTTACAATGAGCAGTTCTTC. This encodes CASSPLQGGIYNEQFF.

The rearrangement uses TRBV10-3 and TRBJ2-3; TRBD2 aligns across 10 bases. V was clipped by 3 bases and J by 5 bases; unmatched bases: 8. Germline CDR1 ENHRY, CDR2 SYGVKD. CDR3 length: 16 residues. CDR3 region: CAISDTGSGGLDTQYF. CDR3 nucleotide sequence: TGTGCCATCAGTGACACTGGTAGCGGGGGGTTAGATACGCAGTATTTT.

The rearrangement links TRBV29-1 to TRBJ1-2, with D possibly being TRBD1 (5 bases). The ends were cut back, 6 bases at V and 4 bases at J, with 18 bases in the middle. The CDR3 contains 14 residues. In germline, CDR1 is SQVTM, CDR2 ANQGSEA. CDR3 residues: CSVEGGASRYGYTF. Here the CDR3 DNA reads TGCAGCGTCGAGGGAGGGGCCTCTCGCTATGGCTACACCTTC.

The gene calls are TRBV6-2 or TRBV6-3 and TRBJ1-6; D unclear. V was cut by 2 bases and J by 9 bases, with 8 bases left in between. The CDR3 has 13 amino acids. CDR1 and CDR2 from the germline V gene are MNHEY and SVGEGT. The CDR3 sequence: CASSYPAGSPLHF. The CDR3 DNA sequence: TGTGCCAGCAGTTACCCAGCAGGTTCACCCCTCCACTTT.

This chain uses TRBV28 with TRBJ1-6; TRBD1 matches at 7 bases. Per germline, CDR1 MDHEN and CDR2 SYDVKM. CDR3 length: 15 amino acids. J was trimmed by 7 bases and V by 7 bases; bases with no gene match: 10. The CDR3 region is CASTEPQGENSPLHF. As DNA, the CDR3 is TGTGCCAGCACCGAACCCCAGGGGGAGAATTCACCCCTCCACTTT.

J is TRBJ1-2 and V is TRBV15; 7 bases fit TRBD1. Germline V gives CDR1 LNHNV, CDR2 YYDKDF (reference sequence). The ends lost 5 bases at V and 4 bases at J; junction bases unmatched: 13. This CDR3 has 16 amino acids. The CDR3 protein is CATSSSGAGGTYGYTF. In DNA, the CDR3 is TGTGCCACCAGCTCTTCGGGGGCAGGGGGAACCTATGGCTACACCTTC.

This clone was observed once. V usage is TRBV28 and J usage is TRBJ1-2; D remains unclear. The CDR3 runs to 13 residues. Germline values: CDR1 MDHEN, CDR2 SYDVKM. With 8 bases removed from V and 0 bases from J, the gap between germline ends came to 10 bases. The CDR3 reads CASREGANYGYTF. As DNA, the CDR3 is TGTGCCAGCCGAGAGGGAGCTAACTATGGCTACACCTTC.

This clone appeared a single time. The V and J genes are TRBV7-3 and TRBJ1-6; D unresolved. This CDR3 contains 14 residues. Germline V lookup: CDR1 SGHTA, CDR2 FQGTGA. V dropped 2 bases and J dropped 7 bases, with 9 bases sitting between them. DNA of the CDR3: TGTGCCAGCAGCTTACTGGGCGGGAATTCACCCCTCCACTTT. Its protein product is CASSLLGGNSPLHF.

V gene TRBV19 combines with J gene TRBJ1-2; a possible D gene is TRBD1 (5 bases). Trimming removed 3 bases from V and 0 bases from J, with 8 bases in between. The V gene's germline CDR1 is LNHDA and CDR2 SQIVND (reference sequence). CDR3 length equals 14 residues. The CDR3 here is CASSIQGPNYGYTF. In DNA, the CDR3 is TGTGCCAGTAGTATTCAGGGTCCTAACTATGGCTACACCTTC.

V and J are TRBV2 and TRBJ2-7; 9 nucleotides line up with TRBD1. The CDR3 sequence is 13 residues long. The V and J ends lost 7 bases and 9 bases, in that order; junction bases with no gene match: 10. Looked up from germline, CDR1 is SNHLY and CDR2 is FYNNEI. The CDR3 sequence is CASTLDRGLGQYF. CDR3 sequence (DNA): TGTGCCAGCACCCTGGACAGGGGACTTGGGCAGTACTTC.

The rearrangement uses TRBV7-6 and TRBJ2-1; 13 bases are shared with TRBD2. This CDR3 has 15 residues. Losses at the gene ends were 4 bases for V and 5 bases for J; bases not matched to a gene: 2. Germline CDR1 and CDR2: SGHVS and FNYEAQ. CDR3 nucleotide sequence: TGTGCCAGCAGCTATACTAGCGGGGGGGACAATGAGCAGTTCTTC. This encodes CASSYTSGGDNEQFF.

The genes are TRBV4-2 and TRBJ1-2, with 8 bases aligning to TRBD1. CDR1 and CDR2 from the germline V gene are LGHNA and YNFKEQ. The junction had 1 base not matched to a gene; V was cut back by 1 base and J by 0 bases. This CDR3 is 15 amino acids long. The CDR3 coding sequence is TGTGCCAGCAGCCAAGGACAGGGGACTAACTATGGCTACACCTTC. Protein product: CASSQGQGTNYGYTF.

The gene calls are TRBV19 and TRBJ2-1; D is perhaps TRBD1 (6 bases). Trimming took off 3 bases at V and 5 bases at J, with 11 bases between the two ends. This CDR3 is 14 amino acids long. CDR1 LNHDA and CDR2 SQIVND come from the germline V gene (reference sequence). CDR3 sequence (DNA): TGTGCCAGTAGTATCAGGGGCGTAAACAATGAGCAGTTCTTC. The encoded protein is CASSIRGVNNEQFF.